The 32 T cell receptor beta chains presented below share a single source sample, sequenced in a study of Ad26.COV2.S vaccination and SARS-CoV-2 variants. As for treatment: over 15 received Ad26.COV2.S at low or high dose, single or two shots; roughly five received placebo; per-sample allocation not given. Vaccine and placebo recipients were sampled on day 63 after the first injection. The data were produced by immunoSEQ multiplex PCR, yet TCRdb's version contains in-frame clones alone and is incomplete. Among roughly 510,000 clones listed, 70% to 90% were seen once. This sample comprised peripheral blood, obtained in a trial of Ad26.COV2.S vaccine versus placebo. The source is a person aged 18-65 years who received the Ad26.COV2.S COVID-19 vaccine or a placebo.

This clone was observed a single time. The chain recombines TRBV7-2 with TRBJ2-7; 8 positions match TRBD1. The CDR3 spans 16 residues. V dropped 6 bases and J dropped 2; count of bases not matched to a gene: 12. Germline V lookup: CDR1 SGHTA, CDR2 FQGNSA. CDR3 DNA: TGTGCCAGCAGACCCCAACCGGGACAGGTCACCTACGAGCAGTACTTC. Encoded protein: CASRPQPGQVTYEQYF.

The chain couples TRBV3-1 (or the pseudogene TRBV3-2) to TRBJ2-5; 9 positions agree with TRBD1. The CDR3 contains 15 residues. J lost 7 bases, V lost 1 base, and 7 bases had no gene match. Germline CDR1 LGHDT, CDR2 YNNKEL (reference sequence). CDR3 in DNA: TGTGCCAGCAGCCAAGGAGCCGGACAGGGGATGACCCAGTACTTC. This gives the protein CASSQGAGQGMTQYF.

The rearrangement joins TRBV5-6 to TRBJ1-2; no firm D call. The CDR3 sequence is 12 residues long. Germline V lookup: CDR1 SGHDT, CDR2 YYEEEE. V lost 5 bases, J lost 8 bases, and 13 bases lay in between. CDR3 residues: CASRLWSGGYTF. CDR3 nucleotide sequence: TGTGCCAGCAGGCTTTGGAGTGGAGGCTACACCTTC.

This clone occurred once. The chain links TRBV6-2 or TRBV6-3 to TRBJ2-1; D gene uncertain. This CDR3 comprises 13 residues. V was pared by 6 bases and J by 10 bases, with 16 bases between. The germline gives CDR1 MNHEY, CDR2 SVGEGT. The CDR3, as DNA: TGTGCCAGCAGCGAGCCCCCCCACTTGGAGCAGTTCTTC. Translated: CASSEPPHLEQFF.

This clone has a single count. The V call is TRBV29-1, the J call TRBJ1-4; the D gene is possibly TRBD1 (6 bases). V was pared by 7 bases and J by 3 bases, with 12 bases between. CDR3 length: 13 residues. Germline lookup yields CDR1 SQVTM and CDR2 ANQGSEA. CDR3 residues: CSAEDRSNEKLFF. CDR3 bases: TGCAGCGCAGAGGACAGATCTAATGAAAAACTGTTTTTT.

This rearrangement joins TRBV3-1 (or the pseudogene TRBV3-2) to TRBJ1-1, with D perhaps TRBD1 (5 bases). Between the trimmed V and J ends, which lost 1 base and 0 bases, there was a span of 15 bases. This CDR3 is built from 17 residues. Germline V gene sequence: CDR1 LGHDT, CDR2 YNNKEL (reference sequence). The CDR3 spells CASSQAPTETMNTEAFF. The CDR3 DNA sequence: TGTGCCAGCAGCCAAGCTCCGACAGAAACTATGAACACTGAAGCTTTCTTT.

V gene TRBV6-2 or TRBV6-3 combines with J gene TRBJ2-7; tentatively, D is TRBD2 (6 bases). V lost 2 bases, J lost 6 bases, and 11 bases lay in between. Germline assignment: CDR1 MNHEY and CDR2 SVGEGT. The CDR3 loop spans 13 amino acids. The CDR3 spells CASSYRIGGEQYF. For the CDR3, the DNA is TGTGCCAGCAGTTACCGAATCGGGGGCGAGCAGTACTTC.

This clone has a single count. This chain joins TRBV24-1 and TRBJ2-3; the D is unclear. CDR1 is KGHDR, CDR2 SFDVKD, per germline. The CDR3 length is 14 residues. Trimming cost V 2 bases and J 2 bases, with 7 bases left between them. CDR3 sequence (DNA): TGTGCCACCAGTGATTCGGCAGTCACAGATACGCAGTATTTT. Translation gives CATSDSAVTDTQYF.

The chain employs TRBV7-8 and TRBJ1-2; D is unclear. Trimming stripped 5 bases from V and 0 bases from J, with 16 bases between. This CDR3 is 16 amino acids long. Per the germline V gene, CDR1 is SGHVS and CDR2 is FQNEAQ. The CDR3 is CASSQPVQSTNYGYTF. As DNA, the CDR3 is TGTGCCAGCAGCCAACCCGTACAATCTACTAACTATGGCTACACCTTC.

The chain employs TRBV24-1 and TRBJ2-7; D is tentatively TRBD1 or TRBD2 (6 bases each). This CDR3 comprises 11 residues. The germline CDR1 and CDR2 sequences are KGHDR and SFDVKD. Trimming took off 7 bases at V and 7 bases at J, with 10 bases between the two ends. Here the CDR3 DNA reads TGTGCCACCAGCCTAGGGGGGGAGCAGTACTTC. Protein sequence: CATSLGGEQYF.

This sequence joins TRBV18 and TRBJ2-3; 8 nucleotides align to TRBD2. CDR3 length: 16 residues. Germline loops: CDR1 KGHSH, CDR2 LQKENI. V dropped 1 base and J dropped 2; count of bases not matched to a gene: 5. The CDR3 sequence is CASSPLSGSPTDTQYF. The DNA of the CDR3 is TGTGCCAGCTCACCACTAAGCGGGAGCCCCACAGATACGCAGTATTTT.

This chain connects TRBV5-4 to TRBJ2-7, with D hard to call. The CDR3 is made up of 16 amino acids. Germline CDR1 and CDR2: SGHNT and YYREEE (reference sequence). V was trimmed by 8 bases and J by 0 bases, leaving 21 bases between them. Here the CDR3 reads CARSGDARRSSYEQYF. CDR3 DNA: TGTGCCAGATCCGGAGACGCTCGGCGGAGCTCCTACGAGCAGTACTTC.

The chain couples TRBV5-1 to TRBJ2-7; D may match TRBD1 or TRBD2 (5 bases each). Germline-derived CDR1 and CDR2 are SGHRS and YFSETQ. CDR3 length equals 15 residues. V dropped 6 bases and J dropped 6 bases, with 22 bases sitting between them. The CDR3 DNA follows: TGCGCCAGCACCACCAGTGGGGGAACGGTCTCCGAGCAGTACTTC. Translated, it gives CASTTSGGTVSEQYF.

The J gene is TRBJ1-6, the V gene TRBV21-1; the table calls TRBD1, which could not be checked here. TRBV21-1 is a pseudogene. The CDR3 is 17 amino acids. CDR3 loop: CASRRDRGFSYNSPLHF. In DNA form, the CDR3 reads TGTGCCAGCAGGCGGGACAGGGGGTTCTCCTATAATTCACCCCTCCACTTT.

CDR3 DNA sequence: TGTGCCAGCAGCTTAGATCGACAGGGAGATACGCAGTATTTT. Protein: CASSLDRQGDTQYF. The chain recombines TRBV9 with TRBJ2-3; 7 bases are a match to TRBD1. The CDR3 extends over 14 amino acids. Unmatched junction bases numbered 7, after V lost 4 bases and J lost 5 bases. Germline V gene data show CDR1 as SGDLS and CDR2 as YYNGEE.

The rearrangement links TRBV5-4 to TRBJ2-5; 14 nucleotides align to TRBD2. CDR3 size: 16 residues. V shed 3 bases, J shed 4 bases, and the junction held 5 bases outside the gene matches. Germline CDR1 is SGHNT and CDR2 is YYREEE (reference sequence). The DNA for the CDR3 is TGTGCCAGCAGCTCAGAGACTAGCGGGAGGGGAGAGACCCAGTACTTC. It encodes CASSSETSGRGETQYF.

The V gene is TRBV28, the J gene TRBJ1-6; tentative D call: TRBD1 (6 bases). The CDR3 has 19 amino acids. CDR1 and CDR2 from the germline V gene are MDHEN and SYDVKM. The ends were cut back, 1 base at V and 7 bases at J, with 23 bases in the middle. Written as DNA, the CDR3 is TGTGCCAGCAGTTTATCGGTGGGGCCGACAGGTGGCCCCAATTCACCCCTCCACTTT. The encoded protein is CASSLSVGPTGGPNSPLHF.

The chain carries TRBV28 and TRBJ1-2; 9 bases agree with TRBD1. Germline V gene sequence: CDR1 MDHEN, CDR2 SYDVKM. This CDR3 has 17 amino acids. The V and J ends lost 6 bases and 6 bases, in that order; junction bases with no gene match: 17. CDR3 coding DNA: TGTGCCAGCAGCCCAGGGACAGGGATATTGATTGTTCATGGCTACACCTTC. It codes for CASSPGTGILIVHGYTF.

DNA for the CDR3: TGTGCCAGTGGGGTGGACTATGGCTACACCTTC. Its translation: CASGVDYGYTF. The chain uses TRBV27 and TRBJ1-2, with unresolved D. The V gene's germline CDR1 is MNHEY and CDR2 SMNVEV (reference sequence). V was trimmed by 9 bases and J by 3 bases, leaving 8 bases between them. This CDR3 is built from 11 residues.

The chain carries TRBV7-2 and TRBJ1-2; 7 positions agree with TRBD1. Germline V lookup: CDR1 SGHTA, CDR2 FQGNSA. This CDR3 comprises 14 residues. The junction had 7 bases not matched to a gene; V was cut back by 8 bases and J by 1 base. CDR3 region: CASDSQGGNYGYTF. The CDR3 DNA sequence: TGTGCCAGCGACTCTCAGGGGGGTAACTATGGCTACACCTTC.

The chain has TRBV29-1 and TRBJ2-3; D unresolved. The V gene lost 5 bases and the J gene lost 6 bases, with 9 bases spanning the gap. CDR1 SQVTM and CDR2 ANQGSEA come from the germline V gene. The CDR3 sequence is 11 residues long. In DNA form, the CDR3 reads TGCAGCGTTAGTTTCGGGGATACGCAGTATTTT. Its translation is CSVSFGDTQYF.

The V call is TRBV4-3, the J call TRBJ2-3, with a weak D call TRBD2 (5 bases). Trimming left V 1 base short and J 9 bases short, with 20 bases between. Germline V gives CDR1 LGHNA, CDR2 YSLEER. This CDR3 is built from 16 residues. The CDR3 spells CASSQGVGLSSGTQYF. The CDR3 DNA sequence: TGCGCCAGCAGCCAAGGGGTCGGCTTGTCTTCGGGGACGCAGTATTTT.

J is TRBJ1-5 and V is TRBV12-3 or TRBV12-4, with TRBD1 as a possible D gene (5 bases). The CDR3 sequence is 13 residues long. The V end was cut by 6 bases, the J end by 5 bases, with 11 bases between. CDR3 DNA: TGTGCCAGCAGCCCCCAGGGAGATCAGCCCCAGCATTTT. Protein sequence: CASSPQGDQPQHF.

The CDR3 region is CASSQDLASGSPQFF. CDR3 DNA sequence: TGTGCCAGCAGCCAAGATTTAGCTAGCGGGAGCCCCCAGTTCTTC. The chain links TRBV3-1 (or the pseudogene TRBV3-2) to TRBJ2-1; 10 nucleotides match TRBD2. This CDR3 contains 15 residues. V lost 0 bases and J lost 13; bases outside the gene matches: 9. Germline V CDR1 and CDR2: LGHDT, YNNKEL (reference sequence).

The chain is built from TRBV28 and TRBJ2-1; D is uncertain. Trimming shortened V by 2 bases and J by 0 bases, and 5 bases separated the two germline ends. The CDR3 runs 14 residues. The germline gives CDR1 MDHEN, CDR2 SYDVKM. CDR3 bases: TGTGCCAGCAGTTTAGATCTCTCCTACAATGAGCAGTTCTTC. Its translation is CASSLDLSYNEQFF.

The genes are TRBV6-4 and TRBJ2-7, with TRBD2 identical over 8 bases. Germline V gene data show CDR1 as MRHNA and CDR2 as SNTAGT. The trim removed 4 bases at V and 3 bases at J, leaving 8 bases unmatched. The CDR3 runs to 15 residues. CDR3 bases: TGTGCCAGCAGTGTTCTAGCGGGTGTAGGCTACGAGCAGTACTTC. Its protein is CASSVLAGVGYEQYF.

The chain has TRBV6-1 and TRBJ2-7, with a tentative D call TRBD1 (6 bases). V was clipped by 2 bases and J by 4 bases, with 18 bases between them. The length of the CDR3 is 16 residues. Per germline, CDR1 MNHNS and CDR2 SASEGT. This CDR3 is CASSELLGTTSYEQYF. The CDR3 bases are TGTGCCAGCAGTGAACTCCTCGGGACAACCTCTTACGAGCAGTACTTC.

This clone was recorded once. The chain has TRBV9 and TRBJ2-1; the match to TRBD2 covers 8 bases. J was trimmed by 4 bases and V by 4 bases; bases with no gene match: 10. Per the germline V gene, CDR1 is SGDLS and CDR2 is YYNGEE. The CDR3 extends over 16 amino acids. CDR3 protein: CASSTGGSGPYNEQFF. CDR3 nucleotide sequence: TGTGCCAGCAGCACGGGAGGGAGCGGACCTTACAATGAGCAGTTCTTC.

This clone was recorded only once. This chain uses TRBV12-1 with TRBJ2-7. TRBV12-1 is termed a pseudogene. The CDR3 runs to 14 residues. The CDR3 loop is CASSQRDRSYEQYF. The CDR3 DNA is TGTGCCAGCAGCCAACGTGACCGGTCCTACGAGCAGTACTTC.

The CDR3 DNA reads as TGTGCCAGCAGCTTAAGGCGGAGGGGTGAAAAACTGTTTTTT. Translated: CASSLRRRGEKLFF. The genes are TRBV5-8 and TRBJ1-4; maybe TRBD1 (5 bases). The CDR3 loop spans 14 amino acids. CDR1 and CDR2 (germline): SGHTS, YDEGEE. With 2 bases removed from V and 7 bases from J, the gap between germline ends came to 12 bases. Complete variable domain (other parts from reference TRBV5-8 and TRBJ1-4): EAGVTQSPTHLIKTRGQQATLRCSPISGHTSVYWYQQALGLGLQFLLWYDEGEERNRGNFPPRFSGRQFPNYSSELNVNALELEDSALYLCASSLRRRGEKLFFGSGTQLSVL.

The chain combines TRBV6-5 with TRBJ1-2; D gene ambiguous. The V end was cut by 4 bases, the J end by 4 bases, with 10 bases between. The CDR3 sequence is 13 residues long. Germline V CDR1 and CDR2: MNHEY, SVGAGI. The CDR3 bases are TGTGCCAGCAGTTCCGGGTCCACCTATGGCTACACCTTC. The encoded protein is CASSSGSTYGYTF.

CDR3 in DNA: TGTGCCACCCGGCCCCCGGGCACAGGGCTGTTTTTT. As protein: CATRPPGTGLFF. The chain carries TRBV25-1 and TRBJ2-2, with D possibly being TRBD1 (5 bases). Germline assignment: CDR1 MGHDK and CDR2 SYGVNS. V dropped 10 bases and J dropped 13 bases, with 19 bases sitting between them. The CDR3 extends over 12 amino acids.